Listed below are T cell receptor beta chains from one sample, sequenced in a study of blood T cells in healthy people across ages. TCRdb fed the 5' RACE reads into MiXCR, producing one record per CDR3 protein. This sample yields roughly 1,500,000 distinct CDR3 sequences, of which around 35% are seen a single time; roughly 10% belongs to the top ten. Sequenced sample: blood. The receptor source for this set is a woman aged 25 to 45 in good health. The CDR3 runs from the conserved cysteine through the conserved F or W. Each record gives: V gene, D gene, clone size, J gene, CDR3 DNA, CDR3 protein. A D gene is named only where the DNA matches it firmly. Clone size is not always given. Where it is, it says once, few, many or a class for expanded clones.

v_call: TRBV3-1; d_call: TRBD2; clone_size: once; j_call: TRBJ2-7; cdr3_nt: TGTGCCAGCAGCCAAATAGCGGGATCCTACGAGCAGTACTTC; cdr3_aa: CASSQIAGSYEQYF
v_call: TRBV28; d_call: .; clone_size: .; j_call: TRBJ1-4; cdr3_nt: TGTGCCAGCAGACTCCGAGGGACATTTGAAAAACTGTTTTTT; cdr3_aa: CASRLRGTFEKLFF
v_call: TRBV20-1; d_call: .; clone_size: .; j_call: TRBJ2-5; cdr3_nt: TGCAGTGCTAGAGATTATGGACGGATCTCCCAAGAGACCCAGTACTTC; cdr3_aa: CSARDYGRISQETQYF
v_call: TRBV6-2/TRBV6-3; d_call: .; clone_size: .; j_call: TRBJ2-5; cdr3_nt: TGTGCCAGCAATCGGGACCAGAGAGGGACCCAAGAGACCCAGTACTTC; cdr3_aa: CASNRDQRGTQETQYF
v_call: TRBV5-1; d_call: .; clone_size: few; j_call: TRBJ2-1; cdr3_nt: TGCGCCAGCAGCCGTACGCCTCCTCGTCCGTCCGAGCAGTTCTTC; cdr3_aa: CASSRTPPRPSEQFF
v_call: TRBV9; d_call: TRBD1; clone_size: .; j_call: TRBJ2-5; cdr3_nt: TGTGCCAGCAGCCCCGGGACAGGGGCCCAAGGGACCCAGTACTTC; cdr3_aa: CASSPGTGAQGTQYF
v_call: TRBV3-1; d_call: TRBD2; clone_size: few; j_call: TRBJ2-1; cdr3_nt: TGTGCCAGCAGCCAAATGGCTAGCGGGTACAATGAGCAGTTCTTC; cdr3_aa: CASSQMASGYNEQFF
v_call: TRBV2; d_call: .; clone_size: few; j_call: TRBJ2-1; cdr3_nt: TGTGCCAGCAGTGAAAGCAGGAATGAGCAGTTCTTC; cdr3_aa: CASSESRNEQFF
v_call: TRBV7-9; d_call: TRBD2; clone_size: .; j_call: TRBJ2-7; cdr3_nt: TGTGCCAGCAGCGAAGGGACTAGCGGTTACTACGAGCAGTACTTC; cdr3_aa: CASSEGTSGYYEQYF
v_call: TRBV5-6; d_call: TRBD2; clone_size: .; j_call: TRBJ2-7; cdr3_nt: TGTGCCAGCAGCTTGTGGTGGACTAGCGGCCACTACGAGCAGTACTTC; cdr3_aa: CASSLWWTSGHYEQYF
v_call: TRBV12-3/TRBV12-4; d_call: .; clone_size: few; j_call: TRBJ2-2; cdr3_nt: TGTGCCAGCAGTCCAGTTGTCGCCGGGGAGCTGTTTTTT; cdr3_aa: CASSPVVAGELFF
v_call: TRBV3-1; d_call: .; clone_size: few; j_call: TRBJ2-2; cdr3_nt: TGTGCCAGCAGCCAGGGACTGTCCGCGAACACCGGGGAGCTGTTTTTT; cdr3_aa: CASSQGLSANTGELFF
v_call: TRBV7-8; d_call: .; clone_size: few; j_call: TRBJ2-1; cdr3_nt: TGTGCCAGCAGCGACACAGGGTTCGGGGATGAGCAGTTCTTC; cdr3_aa: CASSDTGFGDEQFF